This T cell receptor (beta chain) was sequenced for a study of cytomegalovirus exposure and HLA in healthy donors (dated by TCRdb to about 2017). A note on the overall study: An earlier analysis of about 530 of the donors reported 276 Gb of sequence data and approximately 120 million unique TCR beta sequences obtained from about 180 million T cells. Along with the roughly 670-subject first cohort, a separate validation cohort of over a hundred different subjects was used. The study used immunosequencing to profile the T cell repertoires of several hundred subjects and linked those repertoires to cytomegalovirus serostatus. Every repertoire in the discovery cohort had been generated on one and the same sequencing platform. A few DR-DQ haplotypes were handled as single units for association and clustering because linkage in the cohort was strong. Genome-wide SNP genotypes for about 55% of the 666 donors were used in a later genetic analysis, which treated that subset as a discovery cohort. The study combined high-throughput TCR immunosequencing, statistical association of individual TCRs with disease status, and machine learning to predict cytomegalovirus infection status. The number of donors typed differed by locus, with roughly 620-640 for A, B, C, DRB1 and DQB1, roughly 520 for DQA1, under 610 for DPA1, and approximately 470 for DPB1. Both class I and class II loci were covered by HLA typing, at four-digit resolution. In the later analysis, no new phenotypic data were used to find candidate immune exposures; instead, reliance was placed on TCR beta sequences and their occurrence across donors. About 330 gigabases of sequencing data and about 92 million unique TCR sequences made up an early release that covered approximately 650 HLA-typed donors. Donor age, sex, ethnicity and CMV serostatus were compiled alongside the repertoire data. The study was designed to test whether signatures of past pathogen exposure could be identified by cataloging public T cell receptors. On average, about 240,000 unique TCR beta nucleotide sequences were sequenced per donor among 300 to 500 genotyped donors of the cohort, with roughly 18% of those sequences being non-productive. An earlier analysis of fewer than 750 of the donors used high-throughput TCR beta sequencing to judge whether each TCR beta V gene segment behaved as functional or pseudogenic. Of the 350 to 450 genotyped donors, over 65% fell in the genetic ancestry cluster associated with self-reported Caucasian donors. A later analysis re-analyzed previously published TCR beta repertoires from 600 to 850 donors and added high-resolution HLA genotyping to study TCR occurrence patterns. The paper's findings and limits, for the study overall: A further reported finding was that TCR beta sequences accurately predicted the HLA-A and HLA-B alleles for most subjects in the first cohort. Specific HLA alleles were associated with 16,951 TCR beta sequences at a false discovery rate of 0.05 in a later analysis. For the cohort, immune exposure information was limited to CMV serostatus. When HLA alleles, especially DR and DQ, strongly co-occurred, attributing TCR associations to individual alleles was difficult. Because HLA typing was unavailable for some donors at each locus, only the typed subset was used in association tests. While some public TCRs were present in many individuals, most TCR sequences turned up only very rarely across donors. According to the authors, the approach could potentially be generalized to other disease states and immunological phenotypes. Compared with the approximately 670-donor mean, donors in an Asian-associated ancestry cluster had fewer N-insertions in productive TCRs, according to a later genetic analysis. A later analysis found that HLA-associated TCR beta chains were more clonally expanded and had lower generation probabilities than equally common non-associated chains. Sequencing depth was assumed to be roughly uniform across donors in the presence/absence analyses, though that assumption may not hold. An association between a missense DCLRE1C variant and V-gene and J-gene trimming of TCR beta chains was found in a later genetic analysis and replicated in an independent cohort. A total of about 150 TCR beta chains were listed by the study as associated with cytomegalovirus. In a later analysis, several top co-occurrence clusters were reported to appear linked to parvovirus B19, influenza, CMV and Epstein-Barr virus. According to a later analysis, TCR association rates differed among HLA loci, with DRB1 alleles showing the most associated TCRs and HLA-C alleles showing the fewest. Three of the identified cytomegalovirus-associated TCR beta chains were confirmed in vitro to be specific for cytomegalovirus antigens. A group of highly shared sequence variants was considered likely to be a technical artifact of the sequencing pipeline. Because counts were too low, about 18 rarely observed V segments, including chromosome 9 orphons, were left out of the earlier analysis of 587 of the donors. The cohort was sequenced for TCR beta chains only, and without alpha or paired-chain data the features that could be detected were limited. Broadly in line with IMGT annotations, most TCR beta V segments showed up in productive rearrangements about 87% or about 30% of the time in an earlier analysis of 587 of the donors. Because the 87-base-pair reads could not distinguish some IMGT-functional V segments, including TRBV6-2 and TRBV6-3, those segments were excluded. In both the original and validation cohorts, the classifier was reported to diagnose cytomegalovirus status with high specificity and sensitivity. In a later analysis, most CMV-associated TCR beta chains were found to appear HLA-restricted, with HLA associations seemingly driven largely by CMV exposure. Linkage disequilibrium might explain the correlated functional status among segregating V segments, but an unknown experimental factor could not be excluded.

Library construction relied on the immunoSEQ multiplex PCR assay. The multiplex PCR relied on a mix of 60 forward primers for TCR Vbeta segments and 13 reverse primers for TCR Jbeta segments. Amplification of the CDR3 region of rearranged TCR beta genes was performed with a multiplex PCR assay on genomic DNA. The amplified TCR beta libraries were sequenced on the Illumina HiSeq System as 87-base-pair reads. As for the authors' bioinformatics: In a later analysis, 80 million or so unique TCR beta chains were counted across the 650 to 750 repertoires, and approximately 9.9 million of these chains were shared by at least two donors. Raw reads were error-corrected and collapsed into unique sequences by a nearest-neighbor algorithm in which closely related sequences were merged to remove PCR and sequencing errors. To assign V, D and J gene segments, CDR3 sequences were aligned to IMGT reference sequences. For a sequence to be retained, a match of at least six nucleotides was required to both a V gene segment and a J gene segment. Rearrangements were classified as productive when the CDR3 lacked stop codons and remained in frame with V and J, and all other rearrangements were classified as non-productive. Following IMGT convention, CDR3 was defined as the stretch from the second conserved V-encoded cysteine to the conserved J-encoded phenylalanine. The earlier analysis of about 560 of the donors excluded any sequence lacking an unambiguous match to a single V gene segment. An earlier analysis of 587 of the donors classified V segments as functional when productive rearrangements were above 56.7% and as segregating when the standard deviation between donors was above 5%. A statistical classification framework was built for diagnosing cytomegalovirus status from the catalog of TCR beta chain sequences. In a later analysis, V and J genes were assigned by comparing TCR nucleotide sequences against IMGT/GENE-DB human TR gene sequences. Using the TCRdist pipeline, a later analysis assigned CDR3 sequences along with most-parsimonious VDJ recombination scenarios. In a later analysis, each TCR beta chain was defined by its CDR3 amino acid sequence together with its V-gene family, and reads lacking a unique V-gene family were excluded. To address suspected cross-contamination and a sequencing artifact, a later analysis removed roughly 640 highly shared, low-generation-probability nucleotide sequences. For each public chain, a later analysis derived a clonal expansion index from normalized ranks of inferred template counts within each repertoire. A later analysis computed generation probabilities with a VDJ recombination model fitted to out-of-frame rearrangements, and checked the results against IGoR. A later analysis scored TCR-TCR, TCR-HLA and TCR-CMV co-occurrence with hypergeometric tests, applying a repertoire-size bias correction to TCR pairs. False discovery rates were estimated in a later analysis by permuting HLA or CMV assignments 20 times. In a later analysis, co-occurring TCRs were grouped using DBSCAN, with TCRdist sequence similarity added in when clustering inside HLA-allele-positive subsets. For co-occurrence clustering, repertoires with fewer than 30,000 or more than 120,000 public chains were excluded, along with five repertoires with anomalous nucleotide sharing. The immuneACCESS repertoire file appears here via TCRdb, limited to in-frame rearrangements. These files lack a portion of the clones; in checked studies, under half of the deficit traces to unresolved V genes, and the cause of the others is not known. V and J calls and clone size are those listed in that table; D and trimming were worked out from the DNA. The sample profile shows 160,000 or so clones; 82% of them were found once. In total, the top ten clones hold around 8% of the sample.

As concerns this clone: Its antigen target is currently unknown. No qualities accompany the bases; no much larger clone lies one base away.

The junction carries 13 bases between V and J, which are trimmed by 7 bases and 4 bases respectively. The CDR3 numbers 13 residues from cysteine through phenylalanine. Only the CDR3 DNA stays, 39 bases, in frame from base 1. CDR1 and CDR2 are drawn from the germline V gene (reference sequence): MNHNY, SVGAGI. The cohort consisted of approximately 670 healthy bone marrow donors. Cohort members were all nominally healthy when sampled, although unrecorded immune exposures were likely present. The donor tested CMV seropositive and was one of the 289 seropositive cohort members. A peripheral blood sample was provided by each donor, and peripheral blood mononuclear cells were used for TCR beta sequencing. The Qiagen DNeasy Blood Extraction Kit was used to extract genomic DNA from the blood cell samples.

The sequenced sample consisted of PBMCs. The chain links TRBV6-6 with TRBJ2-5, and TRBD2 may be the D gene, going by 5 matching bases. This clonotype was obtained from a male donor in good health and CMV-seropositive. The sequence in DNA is TGTGCCAGCACAGCGGTCGGGTCAGAGACCCAGTACTTC. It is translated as CASTAVGSETQYF.